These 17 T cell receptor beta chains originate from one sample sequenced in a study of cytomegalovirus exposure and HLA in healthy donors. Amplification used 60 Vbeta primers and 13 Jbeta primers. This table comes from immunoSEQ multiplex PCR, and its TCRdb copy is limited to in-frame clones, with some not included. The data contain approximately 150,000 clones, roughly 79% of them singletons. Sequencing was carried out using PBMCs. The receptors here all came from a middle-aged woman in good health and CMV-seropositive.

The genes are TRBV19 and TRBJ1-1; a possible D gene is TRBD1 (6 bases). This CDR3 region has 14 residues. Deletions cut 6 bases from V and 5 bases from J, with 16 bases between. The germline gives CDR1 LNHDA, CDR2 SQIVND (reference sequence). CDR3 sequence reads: CASRYTGSPTEAFF. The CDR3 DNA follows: TGTGCCAGTAGATATACAGGGAGTCCTACTGAAGCTTTCTTT.

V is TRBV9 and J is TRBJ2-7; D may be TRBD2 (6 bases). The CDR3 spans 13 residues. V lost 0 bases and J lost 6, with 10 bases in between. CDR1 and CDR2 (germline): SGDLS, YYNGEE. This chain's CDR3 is CASSVGSEGEQYF. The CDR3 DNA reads TGTGCCAGCAGCGTAGGCTCGGAGGGCGAGCAGTACTTC.

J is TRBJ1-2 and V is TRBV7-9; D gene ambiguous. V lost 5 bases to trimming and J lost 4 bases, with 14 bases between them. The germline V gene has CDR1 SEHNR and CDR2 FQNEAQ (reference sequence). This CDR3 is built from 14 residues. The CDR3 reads CASSPSAAGYGYTF. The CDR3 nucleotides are TGTGCCAGCAGCCCATCAGCCGCAGGCTATGGCTACACCTTC.

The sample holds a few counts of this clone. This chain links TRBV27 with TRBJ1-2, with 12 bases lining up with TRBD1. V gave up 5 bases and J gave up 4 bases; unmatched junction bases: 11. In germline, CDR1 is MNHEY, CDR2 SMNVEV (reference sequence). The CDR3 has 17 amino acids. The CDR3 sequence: CASSLTWDRGLIYGYTF. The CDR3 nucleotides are TGTGCCAGCAGTCTTACCTGGGACAGGGGGCTCATCTATGGCTACACCTTC.

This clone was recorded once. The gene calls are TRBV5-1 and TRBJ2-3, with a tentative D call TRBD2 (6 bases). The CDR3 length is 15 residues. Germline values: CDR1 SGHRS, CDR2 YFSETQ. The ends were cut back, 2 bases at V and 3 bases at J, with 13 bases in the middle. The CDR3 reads CASSFWGDGTDTQYF. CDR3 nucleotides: TGCGCCAGCAGCTTCTGGGGGGATGGAACAGATACGCAGTATTTT.

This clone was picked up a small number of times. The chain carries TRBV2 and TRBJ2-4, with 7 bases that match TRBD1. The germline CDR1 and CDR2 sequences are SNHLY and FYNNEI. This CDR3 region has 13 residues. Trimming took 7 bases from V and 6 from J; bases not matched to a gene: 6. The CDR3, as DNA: TGTGCCAGCATGTGGGGACAGACAAACATTCAGTACTTC. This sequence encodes CASMWGQTNIQYF.

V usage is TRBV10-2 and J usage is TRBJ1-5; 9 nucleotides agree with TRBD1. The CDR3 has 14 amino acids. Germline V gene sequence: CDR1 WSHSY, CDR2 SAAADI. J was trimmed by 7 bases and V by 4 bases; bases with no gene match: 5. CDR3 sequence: CASSGGQGSQPQHF. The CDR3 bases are TGCGCCAGCAGTGGGGGACAGGGTAGCCAGCCCCAGCATTTT.

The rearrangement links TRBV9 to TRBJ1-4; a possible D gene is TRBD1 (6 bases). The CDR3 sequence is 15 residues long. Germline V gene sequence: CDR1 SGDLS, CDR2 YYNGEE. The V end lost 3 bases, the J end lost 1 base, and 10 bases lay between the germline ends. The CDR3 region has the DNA TGTGCCAGCAGCGAACAGGGACGAACTAATGAAAAACTGTTTTTT. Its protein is CASSEQGRTNEKLFF.

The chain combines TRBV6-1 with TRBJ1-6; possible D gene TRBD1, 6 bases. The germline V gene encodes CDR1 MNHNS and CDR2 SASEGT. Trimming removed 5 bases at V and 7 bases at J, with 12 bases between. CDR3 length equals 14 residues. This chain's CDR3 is CASSYQQGNSPLHF. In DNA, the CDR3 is TGTGCCAGCAGTTATCAACAGGGCAATTCACCCCTCCACTTT.

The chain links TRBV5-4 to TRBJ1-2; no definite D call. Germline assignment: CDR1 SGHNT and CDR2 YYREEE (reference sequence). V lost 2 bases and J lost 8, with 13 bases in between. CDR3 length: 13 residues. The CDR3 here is CASSFMRVGGYTF. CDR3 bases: TGTGCCAGCAGCTTCATGAGGGTTGGGGGCTACACCTTC.

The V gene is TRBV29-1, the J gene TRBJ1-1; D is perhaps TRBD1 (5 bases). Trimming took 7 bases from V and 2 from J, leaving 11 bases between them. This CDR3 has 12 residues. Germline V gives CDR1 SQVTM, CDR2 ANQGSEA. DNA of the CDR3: TGCAGCGCCAGGGAAGCTAACACTGAAGCTTTCTTT. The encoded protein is CSAREANTEAFF.

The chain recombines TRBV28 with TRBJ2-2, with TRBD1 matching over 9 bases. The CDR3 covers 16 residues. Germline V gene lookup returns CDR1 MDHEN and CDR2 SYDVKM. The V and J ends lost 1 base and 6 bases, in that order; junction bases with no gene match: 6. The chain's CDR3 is CASSLSGTGKAGELFF. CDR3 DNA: TGTGCCAGCAGTTTATCCGGGACAGGGAAAGCCGGGGAGCTGTTTTTT.

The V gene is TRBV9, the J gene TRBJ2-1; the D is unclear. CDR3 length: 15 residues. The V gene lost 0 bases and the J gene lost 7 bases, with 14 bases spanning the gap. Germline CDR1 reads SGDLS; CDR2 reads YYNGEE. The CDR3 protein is CASSVEVTIGNEQFF. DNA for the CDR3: TGTGCCAGCAGCGTAGAAGTAACAATCGGGAATGAGCAGTTCTTC.

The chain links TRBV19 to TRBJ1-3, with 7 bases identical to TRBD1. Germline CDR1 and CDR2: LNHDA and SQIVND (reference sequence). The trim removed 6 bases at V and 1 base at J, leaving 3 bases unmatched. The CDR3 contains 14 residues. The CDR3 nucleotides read TGTGCCAGTAGAACGACAGGGTCTGGAAACACCATATATTTT. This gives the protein CASRTTGSGNTIYF.

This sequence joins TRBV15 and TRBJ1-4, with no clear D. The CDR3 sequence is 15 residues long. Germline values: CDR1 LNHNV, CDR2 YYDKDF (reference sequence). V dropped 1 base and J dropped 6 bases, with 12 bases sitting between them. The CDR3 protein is CATSRAPRSDEKLFF. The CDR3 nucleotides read TGTGCCACCAGCAGAGCCCCCCGGTCCGATGAAAAACTGTTTTTT.

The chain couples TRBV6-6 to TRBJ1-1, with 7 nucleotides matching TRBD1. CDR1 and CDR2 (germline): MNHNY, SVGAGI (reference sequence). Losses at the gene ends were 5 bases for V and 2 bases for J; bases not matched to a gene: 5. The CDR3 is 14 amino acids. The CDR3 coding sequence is TGTGCCAGCAGTCTGACAGGGACTAACACTGAAGCTTTCTTT. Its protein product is CASSLTGTNTEAFF.

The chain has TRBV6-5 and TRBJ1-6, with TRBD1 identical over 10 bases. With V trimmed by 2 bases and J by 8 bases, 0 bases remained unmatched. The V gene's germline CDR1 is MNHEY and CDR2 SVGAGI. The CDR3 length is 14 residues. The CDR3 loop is CASSYGTGDSPLHF. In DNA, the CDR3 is TGTGCCAGCAGTTACGGGACAGGGGATTCACCCCTCCACTTT.